This is a list of T cell receptor beta chains from one sample in a study of shared clonotypes between healthy human individuals. Produced via immunoSEQ multiplex PCR; TCRdb's table is partial and in-frame only. In the table there are hundreds of thousands of clones, approximately 95% of which are singletons. Sequenced material: naive CD8+ T cells sorted from blood. These receptors were collected from a woman in her twenties or thirties in good health. CDR3s include the opening cysteine and the closing phenylalanine or tryptophan.

>TRBJ2-3|TRBV28
CASSYTGGPDSDTQYF
>TRBJ2-7|TRBV5-6
CASSFSGEQYF
>TRBJ2-3|TRBV5-6
CASSLDRGGTLSTDTQYF
>TRBJ2-3|TRBV27
CASSLAFPGLLSSDTQYF
>TRBJ2-1|TRBV27
CASSSLAGAYNEQFF
>TRBJ2-7|TRBV7-8
CASSAGQGGYEQYF
>TRBJ2-5|TRBV4-1
CASSQRLGVAGFLETQYF
>TRBJ1-5|TRBV28
CASSLSGQGRQPQHF
>TRBJ2-3|TRBV5-6
CASSLVSSASSTDTQYF
>TRBJ1-4|TRBV13
CASSYAGGEGEKLFF
>TRBJ2-1|TRBV2
CASSEDRVEQFF
>TRBJ2-7|TRBV27
CASSFRRQAIYEQYF
>TRBJ2-1|TRBV29-1
CSVDAQGFDEQFF
>TRBJ2-1|TRBV6-5
CASSTGHYNEQFF
>TRBJ2-7|TRBV6-5
CASSLGREQYF
>TRBJ1-2|TRBV9
CASSPIDRIYGYTF
>TRBJ2-5|TRBV30
CAWSVLSLETQYF
>TRBJ2-2|TRBV5-8
CASSLPGGELFF
>TRBJ2-5|TRBV5-8
CASSFAGPAVEHF
>TRBJ2-2|TRBV5-6
CASSLGDTGELFF
>TRBJ1-2|TRBV6-5
CASSTETGNYGYTF
>TRBJ2-1|TRBV27
CASSLPLSAEQFF
>TRBJ2-1|TRBV4-1
CASSQELAGARDEQFF
>TRBJ2-7|TRBV27
CASSLSSGTLTYEQYF
>TRBJ2-7|TRBV5-4
CASSLFSDREYF
>TRBJ2-1|TRBV9
CASSAGLAVNNEQFF
>TRBJ1-5|TRBV2
CASRSSFGTAAGAQHF
>TRBJ2-7|TRBV6-6
CASSSGTSRYEQYF
>TRBJ2-1|TRBV9
CASSLKSGKDEQFF
>TRBJ2-5|TRBV29-1
CSVAPGLQTQETQYF
>TRBJ2-5|TRBV10-3
CAIKTDRDQETQYF
>TRBJ2-1|TRBV9
CASSTEGVEQFF
>TRBJ2-1|TRBV30
CAWSPAAVAYNEQFF
>TRBJ2-1|TRBV27
CASSGFYNEQFF